This T cell receptor beta chain is from a study of shared clonotypes between healthy human individuals. Study-wide results and caveats: Only a few donors were included, so the genetic and exposure-history diversity represented was limited. Collection of samples was limited to blood; tissue repertoires likely differ.

Libraries were prepared by immunoSEQ multiplex PCR; TCRdb keeps only in-frame clonotypes and omits some of them. This table holds roughly 500,000 clones, 79% found once. As to this clone: The antigen is unknown.

Donors included only healthy HIV-negative adults lacking recent acute infections or vaccinations. Tens of millions of PBMCs were counted before genomic DNA extraction. Per the germline V gene, CDR1 is ENHRY and CDR2 is SYGVKD. The CDR3 is 16 amino acids. V shed 4 bases, J shed 1 base, and the junction held 9 bases outside the gene matches. V is TRBV10-3 and J is TRBJ1-1, with 7 bases identical to TRBD1. The sequenced material came from PBMCs. The clonotype originates from a woman in her thirties or forties in good health. Some clones in this sample may be carry-over from other donors' samples. CDR3 sequence: CAISGTSGTENTEAFF. The CDR3 DNA is TGTGCCATCAGTGGGACTTCCGGGACAGAGAACACTGAAGCTTTCTTT.